This TCR beta chain was sequenced during a study of Ad26.COV2.S vaccination and SARS-CoV-2 variants. Study-wide background: The donor belonged to the COV1001 Ad26.COV2.S trial arm. The vaccine Ad26.COV2.S was put into the muscle once, or twice with 56 days between. Study results and caveats: Recipients of either vaccine or placebo displayed similar breadth of non-spike TCRs.

Specified treatment: some 20 received Ad26.COV2.S at low or high dose, single or two shots; roughly 5 received placebo; per-sample allocation not given. On day 63 after the first injection, vaccine and placebo recipients gave samples. This vaccine is an Ad26 vector that expresses the Wuhan-strain SARS-CoV-2 spike. With respect to this clone: Its antigen remains unidentified.

Method: immunoSEQ multiplex PCR; TCRdb's copy keeps in-frame clones and lacks some. Of a few hundred thousand clones listed, about four fifths are singletons. The ends lost 1 base at V and 3 bases at J; junction bases unmatched: 4. Per the germline V gene, CDR1 is SGHDT and CDR2 is YYEEEE. CDR3 length: 14 amino acids. This specimen was peripheral blood, taken in a trial of Ad26.COV2.S vaccine versus placebo. The sequence was obtained from a person between 18 and 60 years old who received the Ad26.COV2.S COVID-19 vaccine or a placebo. V is TRBV5-6 and J is TRBJ2-7; 7 bases are shared with TRBD2. The CDR3 bases are TGTGCCAGCAGCTTGTTAAGCGGGAACTACGAGCAGTACTTC. This sequence encodes CASSLLSGNYEQYF.